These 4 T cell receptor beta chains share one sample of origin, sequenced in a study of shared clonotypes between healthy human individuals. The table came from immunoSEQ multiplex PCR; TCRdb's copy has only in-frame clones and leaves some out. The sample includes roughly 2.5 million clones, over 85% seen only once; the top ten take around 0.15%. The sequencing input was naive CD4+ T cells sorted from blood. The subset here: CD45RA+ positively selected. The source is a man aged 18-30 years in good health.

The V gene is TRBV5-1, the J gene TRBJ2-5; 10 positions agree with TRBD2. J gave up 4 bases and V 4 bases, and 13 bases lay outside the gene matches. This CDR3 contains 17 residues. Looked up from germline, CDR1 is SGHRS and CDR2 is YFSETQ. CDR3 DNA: TGCGCCAGCAGCCGAGGGACTAGCGTCCCGTTCGGAGAGACCCAGTACTTC. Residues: CASSRGTSVPFGETQYF.

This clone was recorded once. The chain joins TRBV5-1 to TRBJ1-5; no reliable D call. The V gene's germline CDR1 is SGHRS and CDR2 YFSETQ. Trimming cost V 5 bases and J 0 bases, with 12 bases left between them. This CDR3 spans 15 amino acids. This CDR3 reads CASRWAVDSNQPQHF. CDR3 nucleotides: TGCGCCAGCAGGTGGGCAGTCGATAGCAATCAGCCCCAGCATTTT.

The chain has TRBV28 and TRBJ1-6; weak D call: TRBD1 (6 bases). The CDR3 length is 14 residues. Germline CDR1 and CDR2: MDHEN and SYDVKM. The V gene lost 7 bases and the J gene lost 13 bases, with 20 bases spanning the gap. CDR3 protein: CASTKMRDISPLHF. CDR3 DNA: TGTGCCAGCACCAAAATGAGGGACATCTCGCCCCTCCACTTT.

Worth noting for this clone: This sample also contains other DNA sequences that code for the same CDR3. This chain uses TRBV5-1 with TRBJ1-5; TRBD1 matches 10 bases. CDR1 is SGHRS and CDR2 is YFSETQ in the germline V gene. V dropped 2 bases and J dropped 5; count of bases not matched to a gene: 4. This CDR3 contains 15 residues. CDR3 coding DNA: TGCGCCAGCAGCTTAGGGGACAGGGGAGATCAGCCCCAGCATTTT. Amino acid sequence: CASSLGDRGDQPQHF.